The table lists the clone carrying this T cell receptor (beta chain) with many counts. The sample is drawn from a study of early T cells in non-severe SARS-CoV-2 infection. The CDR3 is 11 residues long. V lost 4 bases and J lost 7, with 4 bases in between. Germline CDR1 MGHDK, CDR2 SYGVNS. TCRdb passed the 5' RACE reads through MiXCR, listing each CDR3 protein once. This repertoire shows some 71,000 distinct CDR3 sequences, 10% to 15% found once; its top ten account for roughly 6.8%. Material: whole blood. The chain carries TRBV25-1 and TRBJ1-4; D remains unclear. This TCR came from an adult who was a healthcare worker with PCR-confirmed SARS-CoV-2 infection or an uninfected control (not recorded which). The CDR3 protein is CASSVGEKLFF. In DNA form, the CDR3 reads TGTGCCAGCAGTGTTGGTGAAAAACTGTTTTTT.